The next 17 T cell receptor beta chains were all read from a single sample in a study of T cells in Graves' hyperthyroidism and ophthalmopathy. Regions amplified from RNA transcripts were the TCR beta CDR3 regions. During a first-round RT-PCR of the TCR CDR3, the HTBI primer set was used. MiXCR was run by TCRdb on the multiplex PCR reads, yielding one entry per CDR3 protein. The sample has under 550,000 distinct CDR3 sequences; roughly 13% are singletons. The sample was blood. Source of these receptors: a young woman with Graves' hyperthyroidism.

V usage is TRBV4-3 and J usage is TRBJ2-2; D not resolved. Germline CDR1 is LGHNA and CDR2 is YSLEER. V lost 0 bases, J lost 4 bases, and 6 bases lay in between. The CDR3 length is 14 residues. Written as DNA, the CDR3 is TGCGCCAGCAGCCAAGATCATGGCACCGGGGAGCTGTTTTTT. Encoded protein: CASSQDHGTGELFF.

The table lists this clonotype with many counts. The chain recombines TRBV30 with TRBJ2-4, with D perhaps given as TRBD1 or TRBD2 (5 bases each). V was shortened by 1 base and J by 2 bases, with 6 bases between the two germline ends. The germline V gene encodes CDR1 GTSNPN and CDR2 SVGIG (reference sequence). The CDR3 contains 13 residues. CDR3 sequence reads: CAWSGGTKNIQYF. The CDR3 region has the DNA TGTGCCTGGAGTGGGGGGACCAAAAACATTCAGTACTTC. Looking up the rest from reference TRBV30 and TRBJ2-4 gives the full variable domain: SQTIHQWPATLVQPVGSPLSLECTVEGTSNPNLYWYRQAAGRGLQLLFYSVGIGQISSEVPQNLSASRPQDRQFILSSKKLLLSDSGFYLCAWSGGTKNIQYFGAGTRLSVL.

This clonotype was recorded at least ten times. The chain links TRBV2 to TRBJ2-2, with 11 bases lining up with TRBD2. The V and J ends lost 6 bases and 4 bases, in that order; junction bases with no gene match: 4. Germline V gene sequence: CDR1 SNHLY, CDR2 FYNNEI. This CDR3 comprises 15 residues. CDR3 sequence (DNA): TGTGCCAGCAGACTAGCGGGAGAAAGCACCGGGGAGCTGTTTTTT. This translates into CASRLAGESTGELFF.

The chain uses TRBV28 and TRBJ1-4; D unresolved. V lost 6 bases and J lost 8, with 16 bases in between. Germline lookup yields CDR1 MDHEN and CDR2 SYDVKM. There are 14 residues in the CDR3. Here the CDR3 DNA reads TGTGCCAGCAGCCCGCCGGGGTTAGTCGAAAAACTGTTTTTT. Its translation: CASSPPGLVEKLFF. Filled out from reference TRBV28 and TRBJ1-4, the complete variable domain reads DVKVTQSSRYLVKRTGEKVFLECVQDMDHENMFWYRQDPGLGLRLIYFSYDVKMKEKGDIPEGYSVSREKKERFSLILESASTNQTSMYLCASSPPGLVEKLFFGSGTQLSVL.

This clonotype occurred many times. The rearrangement joins TRBV20-1 to TRBJ2-3; TRBD2 might be the D (5 bases). The V gene lost 2 bases and the J gene lost 5 bases, with 14 bases spanning the gap. CDR1 DFQATT and CDR2 SNEGSKA come from the germline V gene (reference sequence). The CDR3 spans 14 residues. CDR3 sequence: CSARSDWAGDTQYF. DNA for the CDR3: TGCAGTGCTAGAAGTGACTGGGCGGGAGATACGCAGTATTTT.

In this sample, this clonotype turned up many times. The junction shows a germline mismatch at one end, possibly a read error. The chain links TRBV11-2 to TRBJ1-1; D remains unclear. CDR1 and CDR2 (germline): SGHAT, FQNNGV. This CDR3 has 13 residues. The CDR3 loop is CASCFGPNTEAFF. For the CDR3, the DNA is TGTGCCAGCTGCTTCGGGCCGAACACTGAAGCTTTCTTT.

The chain recombines TRBV11-2 with TRBJ1-6, with TRBD1 as a possible D gene (6 bases). The CDR3 covers 14 residues. Germline CDR1 SGHAT, CDR2 FQNNGV. V was clipped by 2 bases and J by 9 bases, with 11 bases between them. The CDR3 is CASSLTQGTSPLHF. The DNA of the CDR3 is TGTGCCAGCAGCTTAACACAGGGAACTTCACCCCTCCACTTT. The variable domain in full, completed from reference TRBV11-2 and TRBJ1-6, reads EAGVAQSPRYKIIEKRQSVAFWCNPISGHATLYWYQQILGQGPKLLIQFQNNGVVDDSQLPKDRFSAERLKGVDSTLKIQPAKLEDSAVYLCASSLTQGTSPLHFGNGTRLTVT.

The J gene is TRBJ2-3, the V gene TRBV20-1, with a possible D match to TRBD2 (6 bases). Trimming removed 2 bases at V and 2 bases at J, with 14 bases between. This CDR3 region has 15 residues. The V gene's germline CDR1 is DFQATT and CDR2 SNEGSKA (reference sequence). The CDR3 spells CSARNSGRITDTQYF. The CDR3 DNA reads as TGCAGTGCTAGAAATTCAGGGAGGATCACAGATACGCAGTATTTT.

This chain connects TRBV4-1 to TRBJ2-7; 9 bases line up with TRBD1. This CDR3 has 18 amino acids. CDR1 and CDR2 from the germline V gene are MGHRA and YSYEKL. V shed 1 base and J 5 bases; nucleotides not matched to a gene: 15. The CDR3 sequence is CASSQVEAGQGILDEQYF. Written as DNA, the CDR3 is TGCGCCAGCAGCCAAGTAGAGGCCGGACAGGGGATTCTCGACGAGCAGTACTTC.

The chain has TRBV2 and TRBJ2-2; D remains ambiguous. CDR3 size: 15 residues. The V gene lost 7 bases and the J gene lost 0 bases, with 12 bases spanning the gap. Germline CDR1 and CDR2: SNHLY and FYNNEI. CDR3 bases: TGTGCCAGCATCCGTGGTCACGCGAACACCGGGGAGCTGTTTTTT. Residues: CASIRGHANTGELFF. The full variable domain, in which reference TRBV2 and TRBJ2-2 provide the parts outside the CDR3, is EPEVTQTPSHQVTQMGQEVILRCVPISNHLYFYWYRQILGQKVEFLVSFYNNEISEKSEIFDDQFSVERPDGSNFTLKIRSTKLEDSAMYFCASIRGHANTGELFFGEGSRLTVL.

The chain recombines TRBV28 with TRBJ1-5; 10 positions match TRBD1. The germline V gene has CDR1 MDHEN and CDR2 SYDVKM. The CDR3 has 13 amino acids. Unmatched junction bases numbered 6, after V lost 5 bases and J lost 11 bases. The CDR3 loop is CASSGTGVSAQHF. Here the CDR3 DNA reads TGTGCCAGCAGTGGGACAGGGGTTAGCGCCCAGCATTTT.

Comments on this clonotype: It may be a read error: a sequence one base away is much more abundant. This sequence joins TRBV6-2 or TRBV6-3 and TRBJ2-1, with TRBD2 as a possible D gene (6 bases). The CDR3 sequence is 17 residues long. With 2 bases removed from V and 5 bases from J, the gap between germline ends came to 19 bases. CDR1 MNHEY and CDR2 SVGEGT come from the germline V gene. DNA of the CDR3: TGTGCCAGCAGTTACGGAATAGCGGAGAGGAGGGACAATGAGCAGTTCTTC. Residues: CASSYGIAERRDNEQFF.

This clonotype has only a few counts. The chain couples TRBV5-1 to TRBJ2-1; 12 nucleotides line up with TRBD2. The CDR3 runs 17 residues. Looked up from germline, CDR1 is SGHRS and CDR2 is YFSETQ. The ends lost 4 bases at V and 7 bases at J; junction bases unmatched: 12. The CDR3, as DNA: TGCGCCAGCAGCGCACCTGCTCTAGCGGGAGGGCCGAATGAGCAGTTCTTC. Protein sequence: CASSAPALAGGPNEQFF.

This clonotype was counted ten times or more. The chain employs TRBV18 and TRBJ2-5; the D is unclear. V lost 2 bases and J lost 3, with 10 bases in between. This CDR3 contains 14 residues. Per germline, CDR1 KGHSH and CDR2 LQKENI. The CDR3 bases are TGTGCCAGCTCACCATTTGGGGTCAAAGAGACCCAGTACTTC. It is translated as CASSPFGVKETQYF.

There are many counts of this clonotype. The V call is TRBV6-1, the J call TRBJ1-5, with a possible D match to TRBD1 (5 bases). The CDR3 is 19 residues long. V lost 2 bases and J lost 0, with 20 bases in between. Per germline, CDR1 MNHNS and CDR2 SASEGT. The CDR3 nucleotides read TGTGCCAGCAGTGAACGTATTCCGGTGGGACCTAATAGCAATCAGCCCCAGCATTTT. It specifies CASSERIPVGPNSNQPQHF.

This clonotype has at least ten counts. The V and J genes are TRBV20-1 and TRBJ2-3, with 14 bases matching TRBD2. This CDR3 comprises 15 residues. The germline gives CDR1 DFQATT, CDR2 SNEGSKA (reference sequence). Trimming removed 4 bases from V and 5 bases from J; junction bases left unmatched: 5. CDR3 sequence reads: CSAIGTSGSGDTQYF. CDR3 nucleotide sequence: TGCAGTGCTATCGGGACTAGCGGGAGCGGAGATACGCAGTATTTT.

V is TRBV7-8 and J is TRBJ2-5; 8 bases fit TRBD2. Germline V lookup: CDR1 SGHVS, CDR2 FQNEAQ. This CDR3 spans 18 amino acids. Trimming took 5 bases from V and 0 from J; bases not matched to a gene: 14. CDR3 coding DNA: TGTGCCAGCAGCACCCTGGGGACCTCGGGAGGGTACCAAGAGACCCAGTACTTC. Translating gives CASSTLGTSGGYQETQYF.